This T cell receptor (beta chain) was identified during a study of identical twins. MiXCR, applied by TCRdb to the 5' RACE reads, yields one record per CDR3 protein. The top ten clones hold roughly 3.7% of a sample with around 240,000 distinct CDR3 sequences, 5.5% to 7% of them seen once. This clonotype was picked up many times. V was clipped by 3 bases and J by 5 bases; unmatched bases: 8. CDR1 is KGHDR and CDR2 is SFDVKD in the germline V gene. The CDR3 has 16 amino acids. These sequences were also reported in another study, on yellow fever vaccine responses in identical twins. In that study: Twins' T cell vaccine responses reportedly looked partly convergent, partly personalized.

The chain combines TRBV24-1 with TRBJ2-3; 9 bases agree with TRBD1. Material: memory (CD45RO+) T cells sorted from blood. The sequence was obtained from a woman aged 18-29 years in good health. CDR3 DNA sequence: TGTGCCACCAGTGATAGCCGACAGGGGGTTGGAGATACGCAGTATTTT. Its translation is CATSDSRQGVGDTQYF.